The 16 T cell receptor beta chains below were found in one sample sequenced in a study of cytomegalovirus exposure and HLA in healthy donors. The PCR made use of 60 Vbeta and 13 Jbeta primers. Generated by immunoSEQ multiplex PCR, the TCRdb table keeps only in-frame clones and is missing some. The repertoire consists of 150,000 to 200,000 clones, with roughly 82% occurring once and the leading ten covering 1.5%. Sequencing was done on a sample of PBMCs. These receptor sequences come from a man aged 35-49 years in good health and CMV-seronegative.

V is TRBV9 and J is TRBJ2-7, with TRBD2 as a possible D gene (5 bases). Between the trimmed V and J ends, which lost 2 bases and 4 bases, there was a span of 13 bases. This CDR3 has 14 amino acids. Germline CDR1 is SGDLS and CDR2 is YYNGEE. The CDR3: CASSVRGLKYEQYF. CDR3 nucleotide sequence: TGTGCCAGCAGCGTGAGAGGACTTAAGTACGAGCAGTACTTC.

The chain employs TRBV7-6 and TRBJ1-1, with D possibly matching TRBD1 (6 bases). The V gene lost 5 bases and the J gene lost 1 base, with 14 bases spanning the gap. The CDR3 runs to 15 residues. Germline CDR1 SGHVS, CDR2 FNYEAQ. CDR3 bases: TGTGCCAGCAGCCTCCAAGCGACAGGGAACACTGAAGCTTTCTTT. Translating gives CASSLQATGNTEAFF. Combining the CDR3 with reference TRBV7-6 and TRBJ1-1 gives the whole variable domain GAGVSQSPRYKVTKRGQDVALRCDPISGHVSLYWYRQALGQGPEFLTYFNYEAQQDKSGLPNDRFSAERPEGSISTLTIQRTEQRDSAMYRCASSLQATGNTEAFFGQGTRLTVV.

The CDR3, as DNA: TGTGCCAGTAGTCCCCGCTCGGGGGGCGGCGGGAACACTGAAGCTTTCTTT. This translates into CASSPRSGGGGNTEAFF. The rearrangement uses TRBV19 and TRBJ1-1; tentative D call: TRBD1 (6 bases). The CDR3 has 17 amino acids. Germline V gives CDR1 LNHDA, CDR2 SQIVND (reference sequence). V was shortened by 5 bases and J by 1 base, with 20 bases between the two germline ends. Looking up the rest from reference TRBV19 and TRBJ1-1 gives the full variable domain: DGGITQSPKYLFRKEGQNVTLSCEQNLNHDAMYWYRQDPGQGLRLIYYSQIVNDFQKGDIAEGYSVSREKKESFPLTVTSAQKNPTAFYLCASSPRSGGGGNTEAFFGQGTRLTVV.

The gene calls are TRBV7-6 and TRBJ2-1; D call uncertain. V lost 5 bases and J lost 8, with 10 bases in between. The CDR3 has 12 residues. The germline gives CDR1 SGHVS, CDR2 FNYEAQ. The CDR3 sequence is CASSPLRDEQFF. DNA for the CDR3: TGTGCCAGCAGCCCTCTACGGGATGAGCAGTTCTTC.

Comments on this clone: Other nucleotide sequences from this sample produce the same CDR3. The rearrangement links TRBV6-1 to TRBJ1-1, with 7 bases matching TRBD1. J was trimmed by 2 bases and V by 6 bases; bases with no gene match: 3. The CDR3 sequence is 13 residues long. Germline V lookup: CDR1 MNHNS, CDR2 SASEGT. Here the CDR3 DNA reads TGTGCCAGCAGCCGACAGGGAAACACTGAAGCTTTCTTT. Amino acid sequence: CASSRQGNTEAFF.

The CDR3: CASTQRGGGDGSYTF. CDR3 coding DNA: TGCGCCAGCACACAAAGGGGAGGGGGGGACGGTAGCTACACCTTC. V and J are TRBV4-1 and TRBJ1-2; perhaps TRBD1 as D (6 bases). CDR1 MGHRA and CDR2 YSYEKL come from the germline V gene. With 7 bases removed from V and 9 bases from J, the gap between germline ends came to 24 bases. CDR3 length: 15 residues.

This rearrangement joins TRBV4-3 to TRBJ1-1; no clear D gene. CDR1 is LGHNA, CDR2 YSLEER, per germline. This CDR3 contains 13 residues. Trimming took 2 bases from V and 4 from J, leaving 8 bases between them. The CDR3 DNA follows: TGCGCCAGCAGCCAAACGGGGAGCACTGAAGCTTTCTTT. Translating gives CASSQTGSTEAFF.

This chain connects TRBV7-9 to TRBJ2-1, with TRBD1 identical over 9 bases. V dropped 8 bases and J dropped 3; count of bases not matched to a gene: 8. Looked up from germline, CDR1 is SEHNR and CDR2 is FQNEAQ (reference sequence). The CDR3 consists of 15 residues. CDR3 in amino acids: CASADRGVLYNEQFF. The CDR3 DNA reads TGTGCCAGCGCCGACAGGGGGGTTCTCTACAATGAGCAGTTCTTC.

The chain couples TRBV7-9 to TRBJ1-3; tentatively, D is TRBD1 (6 bases). The CDR3 is 13 amino acids. V lost 6 bases and J 5 bases, leaving 11 bases between the germline ends. In germline, CDR1 is SEHNR, CDR2 FQNEAQ (reference sequence). The CDR3 DNA reads TGTGCCAGCAGTGGACAGAGCAGAAACACCATATATTTT. This codes for CASSGQSRNTIYF.

This rearrangement joins TRBV2 to TRBJ2-3; 8 bases align to TRBD2. The CDR3 has 14 residues. The V and J ends lost 10 bases and 0 bases, in that order; junction bases with no gene match: 6. Germline CDR1 reads SNHLY; CDR2 reads FYNNEI. CDR3 DNA sequence: TGTGCCAACGACCGGGGGGGTAGCACAGATACGCAGTATTTT. This encodes CANDRGGSTDTQYF. The full variable domain, rest sourced from reference TRBV2 and TRBJ2-3, is EPEVTQTPSHQVTQMGQEVILRCVPISNHLYFYWYRQILGQKVEFLVSFYNNEISEKSEIFDDQFSVERPDGSNFTLKIRSTKLEDSAMYFCANDRGGSTDTQYFGPGTRLTVL.

The chain carries TRBV7-2 and TRBJ2-7; TRBD2 matches at 13 bases. Germline CDR1 is SGHTA and CDR2 is FQGNSA. The CDR3 consists of 17 residues. The J segment lost 3 bases and the V segment lost 6 bases, leaving 11 bases of the junction unmatched. The CDR3 DNA sequence: TGTGCCAGCAGACTACGTGGACTAGCGGGAGTTTACTACGAGCAGTACTTC. This translates into CASRLRGLAGVYYEQYF.

This chain links TRBV7-2 with TRBJ2-2; D is perhaps TRBD2 (6 bases). The CDR3 contains 15 residues. The V end lost 2 bases, the J end lost 5 bases, and 12 bases lay between the germline ends. In germline, CDR1 is SGHTA, CDR2 FQGNSA. The CDR3 sequence: CASSLREWGTGELFF. The CDR3 DNA reads TGTGCCAGCAGCTTACGGGAGTGGGGAACCGGGGAGCTGTTTTTT.

About this clone itself: Other DNA sequences from this sample encode an identical CDR3 as well. The V call is TRBV15, the J call TRBJ1-2, with D possibly TRBD1 on 5 matching bases. Trimming stripped 3 bases from V and 6 bases from J, with 8 bases between. Germline CDR1 is LNHNV and CDR2 is YYDKDF (reference sequence). This CDR3 is built from 12 residues. CDR3 protein: CATSRGRDGYTF. The CDR3 DNA reads TGTGCCACCAGCAGGGGGCGCGATGGCTACACCTTC.

This chain connects TRBV28 to TRBJ1-4, with unresolved D. The V end was cut by 8 bases, the J end by 6 bases, with 10 bases between. This CDR3 has 12 amino acids. The germline CDR1 and CDR2 sequences are MDHEN and SYDVKM. CDR3: CASGALDEKLFF. CDR3 in DNA: TGTGCCAGCGGAGCACTGGATGAAAAACTGTTTTTT.

The V and J genes are TRBV5-1 and TRBJ2-1; TRBD2 might be the D (6 bases). The germline CDR1 and CDR2 sequences are SGHRS and YFSETQ. This CDR3 is built from 16 residues. V lost 4 bases to trimming and J lost 5 bases, with 19 bases between them. CDR3 amino acids: CASSASWSGRNNEQFF. The CDR3 nucleotides are TGCGCCAGCAGCGCCTCTTGGAGCGGGCGGAACAATGAGCAGTTCTTC.

As concerns this clone: Within the sample, other DNA sequences also encode this same CDR3. CDR3 loop: CASSSRLAGGRNEQFF. Written as DNA, the CDR3 is TGTGCCAGCAGTTCCCGGCTAGCGGGGGGGAGGAATGAGCAGTTCTTC. This chain uses TRBV6-5 with TRBJ2-1; the match to TRBD2 covers 12 bases. V shed 4 bases and J 7 bases; nucleotides not matched to a gene: 8. Per the germline V gene, CDR1 is MNHEY and CDR2 is SVGAGI. The CDR3 is 16 residues long.